This entry features one TCR beta chain sequence. Its antigen is undetermined. Generated by immunoSEQ multiplex PCR, the TCRdb table keeps only in-frame clones and is missing some. The sample records roughly 3,000 clones, approximately 83% being singletons. This sample is part of a study of T cell clonotyping in hematopoietic cell transplantation. Germline CDR1 is DFQATT and CDR2 is SNEGSKA (reference sequence). The CDR3 length is 11 residues. The ends were cut back, 8 bases at V and 8 bases at J, with 15 bases in the middle. Study-level results: Broader posttransplant TCR repertoire diversity was predicted by graft donor and pretransplant recipient Inverse Simpson Index values. Recipient TCR diversity dropped after transplant; expanded clonotypes rose from day 30 to 180.

The sample consisted of PBMCs, taken 180 days after allogeneic stem cell transplant. The V and J genes are TRBV20-1 and TRBJ1-2; a possible D gene is TRBD1 (5 bases). This receptor was obtained from a female patient aged 40-49 years who had an allogeneic stem cell transplant from a related donor, so T cells may come from the graft donor. Some clones in this sample may be carry-over from other donors' samples. CDR3 bases: TGCAGTACCGGGACCCCGGGCGGCTACACCTTC. Protein product: CSTGTPGGYTF.